The TCR beta chain described here comes from a study of T cells expressing NK-cell markers. Study-wide context: Eight donors were sequenced, seven testing HCMV-seropositive and one testing seronegative. Study-level findings and limits: Certain NKG2C+ T cell clones were expanded, and their HCMV specificity remained unclear. Dominant NKG2C+ clonotype frequencies of about 1.0-7.0% of CD8+ T cells were measured in more than five donors.

On this clonotype itself: The antigen is undetermined.

The CDR3 is 14 residues long. The germline CDR1 and CDR2 sequences are KGHDR and SFDVKD. In generating TCR beta cDNA, 5'RACE template switching with UMIs was used. No DNA is given; TCRdb re-called the 5' RACE reads and lists each CDR3 protein once. This table holds under 600,000 distinct CDR3 sequences. The sequence was collected from a woman aged 50 to 65 in good health. Sequences were obtained from blood T cells: a sorted CD56 or NKG2C T cell subset, CD4+ or CD8+ T cells, or bulk PBMC T cells (not recorded which). The rearrangement uses TRBV24-1 and TRBJ2-1; TCRdb's D call, TRBD2, is unchecked because there is no DNA. This chain's CDR3 is CATPRASAINEQFF.